These 5 T cell receptor beta chains share one sample of origin, sequenced in a study of cytomegalovirus exposure and HLA in healthy donors. 60 Vbeta and 13 Jbeta primers were used in PCR. The repertoire was sequenced with immunoSEQ multiplex PCR; TCRdb's copy has only in-frame clones and lacks some. The data show about 130,000 clones, roughly 82% seen once. The material sequenced was PBMCs. Receptors were obtained from a young woman in good health and CMV-seropositive.

CDR3 sequence reads: CASSSILPTGGGYGYTF. In DNA, the CDR3 is TGTGCCAGCAGCTCCATACTCCCGACAGGAGGTGGGTATGGCTACACCTTC. The chain couples TRBV21-1 to TRBJ1-2; the listed D gene, TRBD1, was not tested against the DNA. TRBV21-1 is an annotated pseudogene. This CDR3 has 17 residues.

This clone showed up just a few times. The chain is built from TRBV6-1 and TRBJ1-5; D call uncertain. The germline CDR1 and CDR2 sequences are MNHNS and SASEGT. The CDR3 covers 15 residues. The V end lost 0 bases, the J end lost 9 bases, and 15 bases lay between the germline ends. Here the CDR3 reads CASSEATDPQWPQHF. DNA for the CDR3: TGTGCCAGCAGTGAAGCAACAGATCCACAGTGGCCCCAGCATTTT.

The table lists this clone with a few counts. The chain recombines TRBV4-1 with TRBJ2-1, with D possibly TRBD1 on 6 matching bases. Trimming removed 4 bases from V and 4 bases from J, with 11 bases in between. Germline assignment: CDR1 MGHRA and CDR2 YSYEKL. The CDR3 loop spans 14 amino acids. The CDR3 sequence is CASSRSQGYNEQFF. The CDR3 DNA reads TGCGCCAGCAGCCGGTCCCAGGGGTACAATGAGCAGTTCTTC.

The chain joins TRBV13 to TRBJ2-5; no firm D call. The V and J ends lost 1 base and 1 base respectively, with 7 bases between them. This CDR3 comprises 14 residues. CDR1 and CDR2 from the germline V gene are PRHDT and FYEKMQ (reference sequence). CDR3 sequence: CASSLDRVQETQYF. The CDR3 DNA sequence: TGTGCCAGCAGCTTAGATCGGGTCCAAGAGACCCAGTACTTC.

The chain uses TRBV9 and TRBJ2-1; perhaps TRBD2 as D (5 bases). Germline-derived CDR1 and CDR2 are SGDLS and YYNGEE. The CDR3 covers 13 residues. V was trimmed by 2 bases and J by 4 bases, leaving 7 bases between them. CDR3 DNA sequence: TGTGCCAGCAGCGTCGGGGTGTACAATGAGCAGTTCTTC. Protein sequence: CASSVGVYNEQFF.